This T cell receptor beta chain was documented in a study of T cells in Graves' hyperthyroidism and ophthalmopathy. General observations from the study: Blood held most thyroid clonotypes expanded above 0.001 frequency.

Worth noting for this clonotype: The target antigen is unknown.

Between the trimmed V and J ends, which lost 8 bases and 1 base, there was a span of 14 bases. The germline CDR1 and CDR2 sequences are SQVTM and ANQGSEA. The CDR3 is 13 amino acids. Graves' hyperthyroidism was deemed stable given no ophthalmopathy progression within 18 months. Recently diagnosed hyperthyroidism of less than 2 months' duration affected patients aged 18 to 65. Uncontrolled infection, other autoimmune disease, pregnancy or lactation disqualified patients from enrolment. Researchers amplified the TCR beta CDR3 regions from RNA transcripts. The HTBI set primed first-round TCR CDR3 RT-PCR. A single record per CDR3 protein comes from TCRdb applying MiXCR to the multiplex PCR reads. The sample carries 610,000 or so distinct CDR3 sequences, more than 45% recorded once.

The sample comprised peripheral blood or thyroid tissue (not recorded which). This clonotype originated in a woman under 30 with Graves' hyperthyroidism. The chain is built from TRBV29-1 and TRBJ1-1; D uncertain. The CDR3 sequence: CSTSANKNTEAFF. The CDR3 DNA sequence: TGCAGCACCTCGGCTAATAAGAACACTGAAGCTTTCTTT.